Sequencing of this T cell receptor beta chain was carried out in a study of T cells after yellow fever vaccination. TCRdb reanalysed the 5' RACE reads using MiXCR and keeps one entry per CDR3 protein. The sample shows hundreds of thousands of distinct CDR3 sequences, around 16% of them seen only once. V was cut by 5 bases and J by 2 bases, with 12 bases left in between. This CDR3 is built from 14 residues. This clonotype was seen only a few times. The sequence was collected from a man between 18 and 29 years old who received the YFV17D yellow fever vaccine. Sequenced material: PBMCs, taken around 5 days after the first yellow fever vaccination. The chain joins TRBV12-3 or TRBV12-4 to TRBJ2-5, with a tentative D call TRBD1 (5 bases). The CDR3 spells CASSPQGIQETQYF. The CDR3 DNA sequence: TGTGCCAGCAGTCCTCAGGGAATACAAGAGACCCAGTACTTC.